This paragraph covers one T cell receptor beta chain sequence. There is no known antigen for this receptor. No base quality values were provided; no much bigger clone lies one nucleotide off. The data were obtained in a study of CD8+CD57+ T cells in acquired aplastic anemia (dated by TCRdb to the late 2010s). Concerning the study at large: A mean of approximately 3 ug of DNA, ranging from 0.2 to 27.4 ug, was extracted from sorted CD4+ and CD8+ cells. CD8+CD57+ expansion was defined as frequency above the mean frequency observed in healthy subjects. What the work shows at the level of the full study, not this receptor alone: Between patients and healthy controls, no significant difference in CD8+ Simpson's diversity was found (P=0.060). Although 25 to 30 CD8+ CDR3 sequences were shared by patients and controls, these sequences appeared highly expressed in patients and within the immunodominant clones of patients.

Expansion of CD8+CD57+ cells had been shown by flow cytometry in the patients chosen for sequencing. Every patient had severe acquired aplastic anemia, diagnosed using the International Study of Aplastic Anemia and Agranulocytosis and Camitta criteria. Patients had received no therapy at the time of blood sampling. In this study, sorted CD4+ and CD8+ T cells from the blood of healthy subjects and of severe aplastic anemia patients had their TCR repertoires deep-sequenced. In the USA, patient enrollment took place under clinicaltrials.gov protocols 00001620, 01623167, 00001397, 00071045, 00081523 and 00961064. Ficoll-Paque density gradient centrifugation was used to isolate peripheral blood mononuclear cells. Before DNA extraction, CD4+ and CD8+ T cells were sorted by FACS or by magnetic beads. The germline ends are 14 bases apart after V is trimmed by 5 bases and J by 1 base. From the cysteine through the phenylalanine, the CDR3 covers 15 amino acids. Just CDR3 DNA is preserved here, 45 bases in frame from base 1. The germline V gene (reference sequence) specifies SEHNR as CDR1 and FQNEAQ as CDR2.

TCR beta VDJ combination and CDR3 sequence profiling used genomic DNA as the template. An Illumina HiSeq 2000 was used for TCR repertoire sequencing. On the authors' methods: TRBV/TRBJ rearrangement plots, CDR3 size and DJ length profiles, and Simpson's diversity index were used to evaluate the repertoires. The immunodominant clone was defined as the most abundant DNA sequence in deep sequencing data. CDR3 amino acid sequences were checked for sharing between subjects and were compared against published repertoires and the VDJdb database. The raw public reads went through TCRdb reprocessing: fastp at Q25, MiXCR clone calling, in-frame beta chains kept. Rows with a matching CDR3 protein are joined into one entry that keeps the most common DNA and genes. TCRdb's processing, not the authors', yielded these V and J calls. A total of fewer than 300,000 distinct CDR3 sequences appear in this sample, 70% to 85% of them only once. The ten largest clones add up to 40% to 50% of the sample.

This receptor was taken from a human donor with aplastic anemia. This receptor chain uses TRBV7-9 and TRBJ1-1; the D gene cannot be named for sure. Input material: sorted CD4+, CD8+, or CD8+CD57+ T cells (not recorded which) from PBMCs. The DNA sequence reads TGTGCCAGCAGCCTGGGTCGGGAAGAGAACACTGAAGCTTTCTTT. This codes for CASSLGREENTEAFF.